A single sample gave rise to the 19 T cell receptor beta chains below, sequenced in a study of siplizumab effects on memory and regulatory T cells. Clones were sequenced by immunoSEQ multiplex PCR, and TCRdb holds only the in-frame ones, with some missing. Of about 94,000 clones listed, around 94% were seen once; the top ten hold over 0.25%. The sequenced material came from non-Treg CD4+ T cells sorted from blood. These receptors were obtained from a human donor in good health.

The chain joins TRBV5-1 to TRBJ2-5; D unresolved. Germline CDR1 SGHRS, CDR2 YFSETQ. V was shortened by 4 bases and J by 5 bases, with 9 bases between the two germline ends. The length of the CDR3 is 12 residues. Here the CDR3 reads CASSPPQETQYF. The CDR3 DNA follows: TGCGCCAGCAGCCCGCCCCAGGAGACCCAGTACTTC. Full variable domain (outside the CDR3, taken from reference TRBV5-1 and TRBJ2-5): KAGVTQTPRYLIKTRGQQVTLSCSPISGHRSVSWYQQTPGQGLQFLFEYFSETQRNKGNFPGRFSGRQFSNSRSEMNVSTLELGDSALYLCASSPPQETQYFGPGTRLLVL.

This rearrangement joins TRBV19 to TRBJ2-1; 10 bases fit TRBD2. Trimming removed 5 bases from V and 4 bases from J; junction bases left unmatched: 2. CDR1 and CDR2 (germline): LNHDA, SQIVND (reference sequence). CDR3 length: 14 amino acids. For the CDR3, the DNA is TGTGCCAGTAGTTGGACTAGCGGTTACAATGAGCAGTTCTTC. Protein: CASSWTSGYNEQFF.

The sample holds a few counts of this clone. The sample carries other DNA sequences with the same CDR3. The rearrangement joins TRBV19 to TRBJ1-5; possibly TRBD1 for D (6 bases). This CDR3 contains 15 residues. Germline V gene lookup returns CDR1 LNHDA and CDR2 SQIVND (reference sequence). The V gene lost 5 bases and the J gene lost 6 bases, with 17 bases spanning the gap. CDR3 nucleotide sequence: TGTGCCAGTAGTCGTATGTGGGGGGCTGGTCAGCCCCAGCATTTT. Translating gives CASSRMWGAGQPQHF.

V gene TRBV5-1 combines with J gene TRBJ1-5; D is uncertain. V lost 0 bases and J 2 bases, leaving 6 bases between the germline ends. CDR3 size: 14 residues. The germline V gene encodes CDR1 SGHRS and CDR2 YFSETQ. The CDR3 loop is CASSLDGGNQPQHF. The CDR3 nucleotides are TGCGCCAGCAGCTTGGACGGGGGCAATCAGCCCCAGCATTTT.

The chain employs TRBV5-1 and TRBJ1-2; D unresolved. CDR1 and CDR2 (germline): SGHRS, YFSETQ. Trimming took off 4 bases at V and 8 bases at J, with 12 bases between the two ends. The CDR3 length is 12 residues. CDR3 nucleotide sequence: TGCGCCAGCAGCCTGGAGGCAGAGGGCTACACCTTC. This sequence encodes CASSLEAEGYTF.

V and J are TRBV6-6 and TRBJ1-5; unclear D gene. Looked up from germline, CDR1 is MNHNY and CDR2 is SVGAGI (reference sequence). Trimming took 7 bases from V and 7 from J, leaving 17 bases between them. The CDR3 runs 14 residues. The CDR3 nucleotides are TGTGCCAGCACCGCGAGGGAATTGAGCCAGCCCCAGCATTTT. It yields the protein CASTARELSQPQHF.

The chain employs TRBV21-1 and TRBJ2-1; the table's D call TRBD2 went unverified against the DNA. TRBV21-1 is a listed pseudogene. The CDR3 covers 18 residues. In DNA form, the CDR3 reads TGTGCCAGCAGCAAAAACGCCGGTCTGAGACTAGTAACCAATGAGCAGTTCTTC. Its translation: CASSKNAGLRLVTNEQFF.

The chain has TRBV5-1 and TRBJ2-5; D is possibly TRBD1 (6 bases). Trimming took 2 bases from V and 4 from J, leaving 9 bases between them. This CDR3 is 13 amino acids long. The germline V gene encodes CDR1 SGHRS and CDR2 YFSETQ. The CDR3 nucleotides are TGCGCCAGCAGCTTACAGACAGGAGAGACCCAGTACTTC. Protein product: CASSLQTGETQYF.

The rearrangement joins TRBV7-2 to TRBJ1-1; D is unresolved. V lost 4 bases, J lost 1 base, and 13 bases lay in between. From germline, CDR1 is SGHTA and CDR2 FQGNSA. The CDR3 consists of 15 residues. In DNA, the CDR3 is TGTGCCAGCAGCTCGCATTCCGCAGGGAACACTGAAGCTTTCTTT. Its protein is CASSSHSAGNTEAFF.

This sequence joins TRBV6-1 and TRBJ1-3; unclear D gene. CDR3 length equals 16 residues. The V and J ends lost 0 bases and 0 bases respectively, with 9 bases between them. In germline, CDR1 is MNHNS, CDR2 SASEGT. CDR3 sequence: CASSEAGVRSGNTIYF. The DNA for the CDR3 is TGTGCCAGCAGTGAAGCCGGGGTTCGCTCTGGAAACACCATATATTTT.

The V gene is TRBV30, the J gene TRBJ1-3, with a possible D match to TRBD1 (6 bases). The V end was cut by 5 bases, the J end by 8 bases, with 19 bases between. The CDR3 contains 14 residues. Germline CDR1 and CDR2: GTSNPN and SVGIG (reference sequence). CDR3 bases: TGTGCCTGGGGCCCGGGGGCCAGGGAGGACACCATATATTTT. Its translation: CAWGPGAREDTIYF.

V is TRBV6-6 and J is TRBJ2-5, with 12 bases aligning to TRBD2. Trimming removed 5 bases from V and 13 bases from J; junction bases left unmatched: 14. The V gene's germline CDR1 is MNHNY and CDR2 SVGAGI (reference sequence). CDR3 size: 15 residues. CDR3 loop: CASSPGLAGSGQPYF. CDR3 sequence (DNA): TGTGCCAGCAGTCCTGGACTAGCGGGGTCGGGCCAGCCGTACTTC.

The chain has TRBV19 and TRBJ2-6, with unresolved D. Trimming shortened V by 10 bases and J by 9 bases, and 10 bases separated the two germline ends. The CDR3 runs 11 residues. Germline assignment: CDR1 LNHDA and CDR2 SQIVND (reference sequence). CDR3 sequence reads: CATSVYNVLTF. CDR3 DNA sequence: TGTGCCACGTCTGTTTACAACGTCCTGACTTTC.

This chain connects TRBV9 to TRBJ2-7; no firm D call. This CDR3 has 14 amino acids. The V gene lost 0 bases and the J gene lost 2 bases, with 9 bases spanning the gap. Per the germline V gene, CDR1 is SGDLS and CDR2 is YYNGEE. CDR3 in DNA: TGTGCCAGCAGCGTAGTTGGGGATCCCTACGAGCAGTACTTC. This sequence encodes CASSVVGDPYEQYF. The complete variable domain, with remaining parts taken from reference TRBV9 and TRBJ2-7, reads DSGVTQTPKHLITATGQRVTLRCSPRSGDLSVYWYQQSLDQGLQFLIQYYNGEERAKGNILERFSAQQFPDLHSELNLSSLELGDSALYFCASSVVGDPYEQYFGPGTRLTVT.

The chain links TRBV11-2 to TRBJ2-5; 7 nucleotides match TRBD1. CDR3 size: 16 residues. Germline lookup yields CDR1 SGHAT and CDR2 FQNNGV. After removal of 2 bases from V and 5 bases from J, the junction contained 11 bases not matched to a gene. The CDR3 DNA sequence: TGTGCCAGCAGCTTATCGGGTGGGACAGCCGTGGAGACCCAGTACTTC. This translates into CASSLSGGTAVETQYF.

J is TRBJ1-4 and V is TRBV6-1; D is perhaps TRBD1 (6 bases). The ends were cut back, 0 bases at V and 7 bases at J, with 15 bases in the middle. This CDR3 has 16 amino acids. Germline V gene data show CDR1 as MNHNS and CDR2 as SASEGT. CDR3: CASSEALHRDSEKLFF. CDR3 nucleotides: TGTGCCAGCAGTGAAGCGCTTCACAGGGATAGTGAAAAACTGTTTTTT.

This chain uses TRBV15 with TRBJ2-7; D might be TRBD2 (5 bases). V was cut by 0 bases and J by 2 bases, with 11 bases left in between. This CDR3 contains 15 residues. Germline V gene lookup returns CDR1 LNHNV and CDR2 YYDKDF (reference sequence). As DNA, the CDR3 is TGTGCCACCAGCAGAGATCTAGGGAGAGCCTACGAGCAGTACTTC. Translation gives CATSRDLGRAYEQYF.

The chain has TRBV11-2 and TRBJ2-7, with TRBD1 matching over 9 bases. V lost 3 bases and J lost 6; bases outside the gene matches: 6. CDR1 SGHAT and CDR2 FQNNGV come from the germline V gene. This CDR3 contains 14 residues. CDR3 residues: CASSFWDRAAEQYF. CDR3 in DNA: TGTGCCAGCAGCTTCTGGGACAGGGCAGCCGAGCAGTACTTC.

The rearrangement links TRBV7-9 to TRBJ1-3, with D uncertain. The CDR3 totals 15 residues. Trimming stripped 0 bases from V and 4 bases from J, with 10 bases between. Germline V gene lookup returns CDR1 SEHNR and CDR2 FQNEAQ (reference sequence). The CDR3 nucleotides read TGTGCCAGCAGCTTAGCCAAGGTTTCGGGAAACACCATATATTTT. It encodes CASSLAKVSGNTIYF.